Sequencing of this TCR beta chain was carried out in a study of regulatory T cells in long-lasting Graves disease. With iRepertoire HTBI primers and Arm-PCR of CDR3 regions, TCR beta libraries were built. Per the original data handling: Identified segments across samples numbered roughly 62 TRBV and roughly 15 TRBJ. MiXCR, applied by TCRdb to the multiplex PCR reads, yields one record per CDR3 protein. Here the V and J calls rest on TCRdb's processing, not on the authors' analysis. The sample has around 480,000 distinct CDR3 sequences, about 16% seen once. Remarks on this clonotype: A junction boundary mismatches the germline segment, possibly from a read error.

Documented time point: newly diagnosed GD, antithyroid drugs for less than 3 months. Scientists built the TCR library using RNA that was extracted from PBMCs. The CDR3 loop spans 13 amino acids. Germline loops: CDR1 MNHNS, CDR2 SASEGT. This sample also appeared in a second study, on T cells in Graves' hyperthyroidism and ophthalmopathy. This second study notes: TCR CDR3 underwent first-round RT-PCR with the HTBI primer set.

The TCR comes from a woman aged 35-60 years with Graves disease. The chain employs TRBV6-1 and TRBJ1-1; tentative D call: TRBD1 (5 bases). The material was peripheral blood mononuclear cells (PBMCs), obtained at new diagnosis, from a patient treated with antithyroid drugs. In DNA form, the CDR3 reads TGCGCCAGCAGAGGGACCGATACCCTTGAAGCTTTCTTT. Its translation: CASRGTDTLEAFF.